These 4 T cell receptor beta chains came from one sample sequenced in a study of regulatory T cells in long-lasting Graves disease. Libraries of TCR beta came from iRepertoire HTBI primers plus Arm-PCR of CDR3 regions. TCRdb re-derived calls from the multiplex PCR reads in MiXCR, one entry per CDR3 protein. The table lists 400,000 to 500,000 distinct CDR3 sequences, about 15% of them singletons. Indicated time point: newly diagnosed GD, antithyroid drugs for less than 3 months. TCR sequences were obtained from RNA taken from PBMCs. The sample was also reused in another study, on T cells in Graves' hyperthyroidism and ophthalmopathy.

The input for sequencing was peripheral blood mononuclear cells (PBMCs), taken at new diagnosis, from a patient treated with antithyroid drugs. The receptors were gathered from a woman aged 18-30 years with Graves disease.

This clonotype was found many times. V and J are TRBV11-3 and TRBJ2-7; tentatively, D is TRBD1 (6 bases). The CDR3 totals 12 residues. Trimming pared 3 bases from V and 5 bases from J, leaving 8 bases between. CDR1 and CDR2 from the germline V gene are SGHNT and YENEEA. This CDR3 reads CASSFPGDEQYF. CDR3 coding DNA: TGTGCCAGCAGCTTTCCAGGGGACGAGCAGTACTTC.

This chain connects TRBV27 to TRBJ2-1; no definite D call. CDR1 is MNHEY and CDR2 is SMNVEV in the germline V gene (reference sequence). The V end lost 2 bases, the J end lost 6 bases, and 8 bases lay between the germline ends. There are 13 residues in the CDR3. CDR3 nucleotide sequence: TGTGCCAGCAGTTTAATCCAGGCCAATGAGCAGTTCTTC. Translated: CASSLIQANEQFF.

In DNA, the CDR3 is TGTGCCAGCAGCTTACAGGATGGACAGTTCTTC. As protein: CASSLQDGQFF. This chain uses TRBV5-5 with TRBJ2-1; possible D gene TRBD1, 5 bases. V lost 2 bases and J lost 13, with 10 bases in between. This CDR3 contains 11 residues. Germline CDR1 reads SGHKS; CDR2 reads YYEKEE (reference sequence).

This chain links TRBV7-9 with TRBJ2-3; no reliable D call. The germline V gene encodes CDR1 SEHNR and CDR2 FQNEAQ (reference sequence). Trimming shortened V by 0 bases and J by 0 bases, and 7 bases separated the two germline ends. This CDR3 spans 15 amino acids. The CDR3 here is CASSLAQSSTDTQYF. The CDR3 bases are TGTGCCAGCAGCTTAGCGCAGTCTAGCACAGATACGCAGTATTTT.